These 18 T cell receptor beta chains came from one sample sequenced in a study of T cells after yellow fever vaccination (dated by TCRdb to about 2019). Receptor amplification or capture employed 5' RACE. Sequencing was carried out with an Illumina NovaSeq 6000. TCRdb redid the processing of the public reads, applying fastp at Q25 and MiXCR, and retained in-frame beta chains. Records with the same CDR3 protein are collapsed into one entry carrying the most frequent genes and DNA. The sample table shows 250,000 to 350,000 distinct CDR3 sequences, and around 4.4% are seen once. The leading ten clones occupy 19% of the sample. The meaning of the sample's treatment or condition label: live attenuated yellow fever vaccine strain. The sequencing here drew on PBMCs, taken 15 days after the yellow fever booster vaccination. These receptors all come from a man between 18 and 35 years old who received the YFV17D yellow fever vaccine.

This clonotype turned up a few times. V usage is TRBV12-3 or TRBV12-4 and J usage is TRBJ1-2; no clear D. CDR3 length: 14 residues. The V end was cut by 2 bases, the J end by 3 bases, with 10 bases between. CDR3 region: CASSLSGVYYGYTF. CDR3 sequence (DNA): TGTGCCAGCAGTTTATCCGGGGTTTACTATGGCTACACCTTC.

There are a few counts of this clonotype. This sequence joins TRBV12-3 or TRBV12-4 and TRBJ2-7; 7 positions match TRBD1. With 5 bases clipped from V and 9 bases from J, the junction kept 16 bases outside the gene matches. The CDR3 length is 15 residues. CDR3 DNA sequence: TGTGCCAGCAGTGGCCGTGGGACAGTCGAGCATCGGCAGTACTTC. This translates into CASSGRGTVEHRQYF.

In its sample, this clonotype was seen many times. The genes are TRBV12-3 or TRBV12-4 and TRBJ1-2, with 7 bases matching TRBD1. V shed 7 bases, J shed 2 bases, and the junction held 7 bases outside the gene matches. The CDR3 has 14 residues. The CDR3 loop reads CASTPDRANYGYTF. The CDR3 nucleotides are TGTGCCAGCACTCCCGACAGGGCGAACTATGGCTACACCTTC.

This clonotype has only a few counts. The chain employs TRBV5-1 and TRBJ2-7, with 7 bases that match TRBD1. Trimming at V came to 4 bases and at J to 5 bases, leaving 15 bases not matched to a gene. CDR1 is SGHRS and CDR2 is YFSETQ in the germline V gene. There are 16 residues in the CDR3. The CDR3 reads CASSRIEDRAGNEQYF. The CDR3 nucleotides are TGCGCCAGCAGCCGAATAGAAGACAGGGCTGGAAACGAGCAGTACTTC.

This clonotype has just a few counts. The chain is built from TRBV6-5 and TRBJ2-5, with 7 bases matching TRBD1. Germline CDR1 is MNHEY and CDR2 is SVGAGI. CDR3 length: 16 residues. With 2 bases clipped from V and 4 bases from J, the junction kept 10 bases outside the gene matches. The CDR3 protein is CASSYGGTGAAETQYF. In DNA form, the CDR3 reads TGTGCCAGCAGTTACGGGGGTACAGGGGCTGCAGAGACCCAGTACTTC.

This clonotype was picked up many times. This chain joins TRBV12-3 or TRBV12-4 and TRBJ2-5; TRBD2 aligns across 10 bases. After removal of 6 bases from V and 2 bases from J, the junction contained 3 bases not matched to a gene. This CDR3 has 14 amino acids. The CDR3 sequence is CASRQRGGQETQYF. CDR3 nucleotides: TGTGCCAGCAGGCAGCGGGGGGGACAAGAGACCCAGTACTTC.

J is TRBJ1-4 and V is TRBV29-1; D gene uncertain. Germline CDR1 is SQVTM and CDR2 is ANQGSEA. The CDR3 contains 13 residues. Between the trimmed V and J ends, which lost 4 bases and 8 bases, there was a span of 14 bases. The DNA for the CDR3 is TGCAGCGTTGGCCGGGTGCAAGGGGAAAAACTGTTTTTT. Amino acids: CSVGRVQGEKLFF.

This clonotype was recorded a few times. The rearrangement links TRBV25-1 to TRBJ2-3, with 9 bases aligning to TRBD1. Unmatched junction bases numbered 9, after V lost 3 bases and J lost 2 bases. The CDR3 has 17 amino acids. Germline V CDR1 and CDR2: MGHDK, SYGVNS. The CDR3 region is CASSESPGQGSTDTQYF. CDR3 coding DNA: TGTGCCAGCAGTGAGAGTCCGGGACAGGGATCCACAGATACGCAGTATTTT.

CDR3 residues: CASSQDFRATYTF. In DNA form, the CDR3 reads TGTGCCAGCAGCCAAGATTTTAGGGCAACCTACACCTTC. This chain connects TRBV3-1 to TRBJ1-2; D unresolved. The V gene's germline CDR1 is LGHDT and CDR2 YNNKEL (reference sequence). This CDR3 comprises 13 residues. V lost 0 bases, J lost 10 bases, and 12 bases lay in between. Full variable domain (remainder filled in from reference TRBV3-1 and TRBJ1-2): DTAVSQTPKYLVTQMGNDKSIKCEQNLGHDTMYWYKQDSKKFLKIMFSYNNKELIINETVPNRFSPKSPDKAHLNLHINSLELGDSAVYFCASSQDFRATYTFGSGTRLTVV.

This sequence joins TRBV6-6 and TRBJ2-7; 12 bases are shared with TRBD1. The germline gives CDR1 MNHNY, CDR2 SVGAGI (reference sequence). CDR3 length: 15 residues. J lost 2 bases, V lost 6 bases, and 5 bases had no gene match. The CDR3 DNA is TGTGCCAGCAGACCGGGACAGGGGGCTACCTACGAGCAGTACTTC. Its protein is CASRPGQGATYEQYF.

This clonotype has a handful of counts. This sequence joins TRBV2 and TRBJ2-3; D is undetermined. This CDR3 contains 14 residues. Between the trimmed V and J ends, which lost 9 bases and 2 bases, there was a span of 15 bases. Germline V gene lookup returns CDR1 SNHLY and CDR2 FYNNEI. The CDR3: CASKTLAVTDTQYF. CDR3 sequence (DNA): TGTGCCAGTAAGACACTGGCGGTCACAGATACGCAGTATTTT.

This clonotype was observed a handful of times. The CDR3 coding sequence is TGTGCCAGCAGCTTAGAAGGTAGCGGGGGTATTAGACCCTACGAGCAGTACGTC. Protein product: CASSLEGSGGIRPYEQYV. The rearrangement joins TRBV11-3 to TRBJ2-7; 9 nucleotides agree with TRBD2. V was clipped by 0 bases and J by 2 bases; unmatched bases: 11. The CDR3 length is 18 residues. The germline V gene has CDR1 SGHNT and CDR2 YENEEA.

The chain carries TRBV7-9 and TRBJ1-6, with a weak D call TRBD1 (5 bases). The V gene's germline CDR1 is SEHNR and CDR2 FQNEAQ (reference sequence). The CDR3 loop spans 17 amino acids. The ends were cut back, 2 bases at V and 4 bases at J, with 15 bases in the middle. CDR3 in DNA: TGTGCCAGCAGCTTAATGAGCGGGGGAATGTATAATTCACCCCTCCACTTT. It translates to CASSLMSGGMYNSPLHF.

This clonotype was seen more than once but under ten times. The rearrangement joins TRBV2 to TRBJ1-6; D perhaps matches TRBD1 (6 bases). Trimming took 7 bases from V and 7 from J, leaving 20 bases between them. This CDR3 region has 16 residues. CDR1 and CDR2 from the germline V gene are SNHLY and FYNNEI. Here the CDR3 DNA reads TGTGCCAGCACTCGATCTGGGGCAAGGGGGAATTCACCCCTCCACTTT. As protein: CASTRSGARGNSPLHF.

This clonotype has a count of ten or more. The chain combines TRBV7-3 with TRBJ2-7; 10 bases fit TRBD1. The CDR3 contains 18 residues. CDR1 and CDR2 from the germline V gene are SGHTA and FQGTGA. V lost 5 bases to trimming and J lost 1 base; unmatched junction nucleotides: 14. The CDR3 DNA reads as TGTGCCAGCAGCCCCAACGTGGCGGGACAGGGGCCATCCTACGAGCAGTACTTC. This encodes CASSPNVAGQGPSYEQYF. Variable domain in full (rest from reference TRBV7-3 and TRBJ2-7): GAGVSQTPSNKVTEKGKYVELRCDPISGHTALYWYRQSLGQGPEFLIYFQGTGAADDSGLPNDRFFAVRPEGSVSTLKIQRTERGDSAVYLCASSPNVAGQGPSYEQYFGPGTRLTVT.

This clonotype was recorded many times. This chain uses TRBV5-5 with TRBJ1-6, with D hard to call. Trimming shortened V by 5 bases and J by 9 bases, and 21 bases separated the two germline ends. The CDR3 covers 16 residues. Germline V lookup: CDR1 SGHKS, CDR2 YYEKEE (reference sequence). This chain's CDR3 is CASSFDTEEKVSPLHF. The CDR3 DNA reads TGTGCCAGCAGTTTTGATACCGAGGAAAAGGTTTCACCCCTCCACTTT.

This clonotype was picked up many times. The V call is TRBV20-1, the J call TRBJ2-1; 9 positions match TRBD2. J lost 4 bases, V lost 0 bases, and 4 bases had no gene match. The CDR3 is made up of 15 amino acids. The V gene's germline CDR1 is DFQATT and CDR2 SNEGSKA (reference sequence). The CDR3 nucleotides read TGCAGTGCTAGAGATCGTAGCGGGGGTTACAATGAGCAGTTCTTC. It is translated as CSARDRSGGYNEQFF.

This clonotype has at least ten counts. The chain employs TRBV20-1 and TRBJ2-3; maybe TRBD1 (7 bases). CDR1 is DFQATT, CDR2 SNEGSKA, per germline (reference sequence). The V end was cut by 6 bases, the J end by 1 base, with 11 bases between. The CDR3 is 13 amino acids. The CDR3 nucleotides read TGCAGTGCGCGGGACAGCCGCACAGATACGCAGTATTTT. This codes for CSARDSRTDTQYF.